This T cell receptor beta chain was found in a study of neurological immune-mediated disorders. As for the cDNA, it was generated by 5'RACE with 10-nucleotide random UMIs. TCRdb used MiXCR to reprocess the 5' RACE reads, holding one entry per CDR3 protein. In the table there are 18,000 or so distinct CDR3 sequences, around 13% of which are singletons. The CDR3 is made up of 16 amino acids. This clonotype showed up just a few times. The source material was CD4+ T cells from blood. This TCR was sampled from a woman in her sixties or seventies with HTLV-1-associated myelopathy (HAM/TSP). The genes are TRBV5-2 and TRBJ2-3; TRBD1 is the table's D call and was not checked against the DNA. TRBV5-2 is classified as a pseudogene. This CDR3 reads CAMGPGTRGRTDTQYF. CDR3 DNA: TGTGCCATGGGCCCCGGGACAAGGGGACGCACAGATACGCAGTATTTT.